The 10 T cell receptor beta chains below all came from one sample that was sequenced in a study of blood T cell repertoires in COVID-19. TCRdb keeps only in-frame clones here, not all; method: immunoSEQ multiplex PCR. The table shows 200,000 to 300,000 clones, with about 87% occurring only once. Source material: peripheral blood. These receptors all come from a woman aged 45-60 years with acute or convalescent COVID-19.

The chain links TRBV19 to TRBJ2-3, with TRBD2 identical over 8 bases. V dropped 3 bases and J dropped 4; count of bases not matched to a gene: 6. CDR3 size: 15 residues. Germline lookup yields CDR1 LNHDA and CDR2 SQIVND (reference sequence). This CDR3 is CASSIRQRESDTQYF. CDR3 in DNA: TGTGCCAGTAGTATTCGGCAGCGGGAGTCAGATACGCAGTATTTT.

This chain links TRBV3-1 (or the pseudogene TRBV3-2) with TRBJ2-3, with 9 bases aligning to TRBD2. J gave up 4 bases and V 6 bases, and 8 bases lay outside the gene matches. CDR1 is LGHDT, CDR2 YNNKEL, per germline (reference sequence). The CDR3 has 15 residues. The CDR3 sequence: CASSVAGVLADTQYF. The CDR3 nucleotides are TGTGCCAGCAGTGTAGCGGGAGTCTTAGCAGATACGCAGTATTTT.

The chain is built from TRBV28 and TRBJ1-5; a weak D match, TRBD1 (6 bases). V was shortened by 5 bases and J by 5 bases, with 13 bases between the two germline ends. Germline CDR1 and CDR2: MDHEN and SYDVKM. The CDR3 runs 14 residues. This CDR3 is CASSLQDRDQPQHF. DNA of the CDR3: TGTGCCAGCAGTCTCCAGGACAGAGATCAGCCCCAGCATTTT.

The chain links TRBV5-1 to TRBJ2-3; D is unclear. The CDR3 is 13 residues long. Germline lookup yields CDR1 SGHRS and CDR2 YFSETQ. V lost 4 bases, J lost 7 bases, and 13 bases lay in between. CDR3 in amino acids: CASSMLQVYTQYF. The CDR3 nucleotides are TGCGCCAGCAGCATGCTTCAGGTCTATACGCAGTATTTT.

The chain links TRBV5-4 to TRBJ1-4, with unresolved D. The CDR3 has 13 amino acids. Germline V gives CDR1 SGHNT, CDR2 YYREEE (reference sequence). The ends were cut back, 4 bases at V and 1 base at J, with 5 bases in the middle. CDR3 bases: TGTGCCAGCAGCAACAGAACTAATGAAAAACTGTTTTTT. Protein sequence: CASSNRTNEKLFF.

This clone has only one observation. The V gene is TRBV6-4, the J gene TRBJ2-1; D remains unclear. V dropped 6 bases and J dropped 0 bases, with 12 bases sitting between them. This CDR3 comprises 15 residues. Germline V gene lookup returns CDR1 MRHNA and CDR2 SNTAGT. The CDR3 region has the DNA TGTGCCAGCAGCCCGAGTGGGCGCTCCTACAATGAGCAGTTCTTC. Protein: CASSPSGRSYNEQFF.

The V and J genes are TRBV2 and TRBJ2-1, with 9 bases identical to TRBD1. This CDR3 is built from 15 residues. Per the germline V gene, CDR1 is SNHLY and CDR2 is FYNNEI. V lost 4 bases to trimming and J lost 5 bases; unmatched junction nucleotides: 6. In nucleotides, the CDR3 is TGTGCCAGCAGTGGGTGGACAGGGGCTCACAATGAGCAGTTCTTC. It codes for CASSGWTGAHNEQFF.

V and J are TRBV7-9 and TRBJ1-1; TRBD1 might be the D (5 bases). Between the trimmed V and J ends, which lost 8 bases and 2 bases, there was a span of 15 bases. Germline CDR1 is SEHNR and CDR2 is FQNEAQ (reference sequence). This CDR3 spans 14 amino acids. The CDR3 reads CASGRTGFNTEAFF. DNA of the CDR3: TGTGCCAGCGGACGAACAGGATTTAACACTGAAGCTTTCTTT. The full variable domain, with the rest looked up from reference TRBV7-9 and TRBJ1-1, is DTGVSQNPRHKITKRGQNVTFRCDPISEHNRLYWYRQTLGQGPEFLTYFQNEAQLEKSRLLSDRFSAERPKGSFSTLEIQRTEQGDSAMYLCASGRTGFNTEAFFGQGTRLTVV.

This clone was counted between two and nine times. The rearrangement links TRBV7-9 to TRBJ1-1, with 10 bases identical to TRBD1. This CDR3 spans 15 amino acids. J gave up 3 bases and V 3 bases, and 4 bases lay outside the gene matches. Per germline, CDR1 SEHNR and CDR2 FQNEAQ (reference sequence). The DNA for the CDR3 is TGTGCCAGCAGCTTGACAGGGGGCTATGACACTGAAGCTTTCTTT. Its protein is CASSLTGGYDTEAFF.

V gene TRBV28 combines with J gene TRBJ1-6, with D tentatively TRBD1 (6 bases). The germline gives CDR1 MDHEN, CDR2 SYDVKM. CDR3 length equals 16 residues. Trimming removed 5 bases from V and 0 bases from J, with 11 bases in between. CDR3 loop: CASSQVDSSYNSPLHF. CDR3 bases: TGTGCCAGCAGTCAGGTGGACAGCTCCTATAATTCACCCCTCCACTTT.